Below are 26 T cell receptor beta chains sequenced from a single sample in a study of beta chain features in type 1 diabetes. As every portion of the isolated RNA was reverse transcribed, the sequencing read expressed TCRB transcripts. The assay was immunoSEQ multiplex PCR, and TCRdb's table has in-frame clones only and misses some. The table records about 250,000 clones, approximately 14% of them present only once. Input material: naive CD4+ T cells from blood. These TCRs come from a woman aged 40 to 50 in good health.

This clone was seen just once. This specimen includes other DNA sequences encoding the same CDR3. The rearrangement links TRBV6-5 to TRBJ2-1, with D unresolved. The CDR3 sequence is 12 residues long. V shed 5 bases and J shed 0 bases, with 2 bases lying between them. Germline assignment: CDR1 MNHEY and CDR2 SVGAGI. Written as DNA, the CDR3 is TGTGCCAGCAGTCTCTCCTACAATGAGCAGTTCTTC. This gives the protein CASSLSYNEQFF.

This chain joins TRBV2 and TRBJ2-7, with 9 nucleotides matching TRBD1. Germline CDR1 reads SNHLY; CDR2 reads FYNNEI. This CDR3 is 12 amino acids long. The CDR3 DNA is TGTGCGCGCGGGACAGGGCTCTTTGAGCAGTACTTC. Amino acid sequence: CARGTGLFEQYF.

The table lists this clone with many counts. The V call is TRBV14, the J call TRBJ1-2, with 7 bases fitting TRBD1. Germline V gives CDR1 SGHDN, CDR2 FVKESK. V trimming: 6 bases; J trimming: 4 bases; junction bases outside the gene matches: 11. This CDR3 region has 15 residues. This chain's CDR3 is CASRPTGTTGYGYTF. CDR3 DNA sequence: TGTGCCAGCAGGCCGACAGGGACGACTGGCTATGGCTACACCTTC.

This clone was seen many times. The CDR3 spells CSVGQKQETQYF. In DNA form, the CDR3 reads TGCAGCGTTGGACAGAAACAAGAGACCCAGTACTTC. The J gene is TRBJ2-5, the V gene TRBV29-1, with D possibly being TRBD1 (5 bases). The germline V gene encodes CDR1 SQVTM and CDR2 ANQGSEA. The CDR3 contains 12 residues. The V end lost 4 bases, the J end lost 2 bases, and 8 bases lay between the germline ends.

Worth noting for this clone: Other DNA sequences in the sample encode the same CDR3. The chain carries TRBV5-1 and TRBJ2-1; 7 bases agree with TRBD1. Germline loops: CDR1 SGHRS, CDR2 YFSETQ. The V and J ends lost 4 bases and 7 bases, in that order; junction bases with no gene match: 5. This CDR3 spans 13 amino acids. CDR3: CASSLGQVNEQFF. CDR3 DNA sequence: TGCGCCAGCAGCCTTGGACAGGTTAATGAGCAGTTCTTC.

The chain recombines TRBV7-2 with TRBJ2-3, with 9 bases that match TRBD1. The germline V gene encodes CDR1 SGHTA and CDR2 FQGNSA. The CDR3 has 16 amino acids. With 8 bases clipped from V and 3 bases from J, the junction kept 12 bases outside the gene matches. CDR3 residues: CASLPATGQGTDTQYF. In DNA form, the CDR3 reads TGTGCCAGCTTACCGGCGACGGGACAGGGTACAGATACGCAGTATTTT.

The V gene is TRBV2, the J gene TRBJ1-5; 9 nucleotides line up with TRBD1. V shed 4 bases and J 6 bases; nucleotides not matched to a gene: 7. This CDR3 has 15 amino acids. Germline CDR1 reads SNHLY; CDR2 reads FYNNEI. The CDR3 coding sequence is TGTGCCAGCAGTGTGCGCGGGACAGGGTTTCAGCCCCAGCATTTT. Its translation is CASSVRGTGFQPQHF.

The chain has TRBV6-5 and TRBJ2-3; 8 nucleotides match TRBD2. CDR1 is MNHEY, CDR2 SVGAGI, per germline. The CDR3 sequence is 15 residues long. J lost 0 bases, V lost 5 bases, and 4 bases had no gene match. CDR3 loop: CASSSGGSSTDTQYF. CDR3 coding DNA: TGTGCCAGCAGTAGCGGGGGATCTAGCACAGATACGCAGTATTTT.

The chain is built from TRBV2 and TRBJ1-5; 8 bases match TRBD1. The CDR3 covers 16 residues. Germline CDR1 SNHLY, CDR2 FYNNEI. V shed 6 bases, J shed 2 bases, and the junction held 9 bases outside the gene matches. The CDR3 region is CASREQGALGNQPQHF. CDR3 DNA: TGTGCCAGCAGAGAGCAGGGGGCATTAGGCAATCAGCCCCAGCATTTT.

This clone has a handful of counts. V usage is TRBV6-1 and J usage is TRBJ1-6; 7 bases align to TRBD1. Per germline, CDR1 MNHNS and CDR2 SASEGT. The trim removed 8 bases at V and 5 bases at J, leaving 6 bases unmatched. The CDR3 spans 14 residues. The CDR3 protein is CASGLDRNNSPLHF. The CDR3 DNA reads as TGTGCCAGCGGACTGGACAGGAATAATTCACCCCTCCACTTT.

There are a few counts of this clone. The V gene is TRBV29-1, the J gene TRBJ1-3; no definite D call. The length of the CDR3 is 15 residues. Germline V gene sequence: CDR1 SQVTM, CDR2 ANQGSEA. The ends were cut back, 7 bases at V and 0 bases at J, with 16 bases in the middle. The CDR3 DNA reads TGCAGCGCCTTCGGGGTCAACCCCTCTGGAAACACCATATATTTT. This codes for CSAFGVNPSGNTIYF.

The table lists this clone with a few counts. V usage is TRBV27 and J usage is TRBJ2-3, with D unresolved. V was clipped by 1 base and J by 3 bases, with 17 bases between them. This CDR3 spans 17 amino acids. Per the germline V gene, CDR1 is MNHEY and CDR2 is SMNVEV (reference sequence). The CDR3: CASSLWSLRDETDTQYF. The CDR3 region has the DNA TGTGCCAGCAGTTTATGGTCCTTACGAGATGAGACAGATACGCAGTATTTT.

This clone occurred a few times. The gene calls are TRBV7-2 and TRBJ1-3; unclear D gene. CDR3 length equals 15 residues. Germline values: CDR1 SGHTA, CDR2 FQGNSA. V was pared by 7 bases and J by 4 bases, with 17 bases between. CDR3 residues: CASNLPGFGGNTIYF. DNA of the CDR3: TGTGCCAGCAACCTTCCGGGGTTCGGCGGAAACACCATATATTTT. Supplemented by reference TRBV7-2 and TRBJ1-3, the full variable domain reads GAGVSQSPSNKVTEKGKDVELRCDPISGHTALYWYRQSLGQGLEFLIYFQGNSAPDKSGLPSDRFSAERTGGSVSTLTIQRTQQEDSAVYLCASNLPGFGGNTIYFGEGSWLTVV.

This clone was counted once. The rearrangement uses TRBV11-2 and TRBJ2-5, with D perhaps TRBD2 (6 bases). CDR1 is SGHAT, CDR2 FQNNGV, per germline. The CDR3 length is 15 residues. Trimming removed 3 bases at V and 1 base at J, with 12 bases between. The DNA for the CDR3 is TGTGCCAGCAGCTTTGTGCGGGGCACCCAAGAGACCCAGTACTTC. It is translated as CASSFVRGTQETQYF.

Many counts were recorded for this clone. This chain connects TRBV29-1 to TRBJ2-3, with D hard to call. The V and J ends lost 1 base and 2 bases respectively, with 10 bases between them. Germline V gene data show CDR1 as SQVTM and CDR2 as ANQGSEA. This CDR3 is 14 amino acids long. The CDR3 region has the DNA TGCAGCGTTGAAGGCCGACTGTCCACAGATACGCAGTATTTT. This gives the protein CSVEGRLSTDTQYF.

This clone has only a few counts. The V and J genes are TRBV5-6 and TRBJ2-7, with 8 bases aligning to TRBD1. The CDR3 is 14 residues long. CDR1 and CDR2 (germline): SGHDT, YYEEEE. Trimming removed 1 base from V and 6 bases from J; junction bases left unmatched: 6. For the CDR3, the DNA is TGTGCCAGCAGCTTGCGTCAGGGGGCATCCGAGCAGTACTTC. This sequence encodes CASSLRQGASEQYF.

The chain recombines TRBV9 with TRBJ1-6; D is possibly TRBD1 (5 bases). V was clipped by 0 bases and J by 5 bases, with 12 bases between them. Germline V gene data show CDR1 as SGDLS and CDR2 as YYNGEE. This CDR3 region has 16 residues. DNA for the CDR3: TGTGCCAGCAGCGTAGCGGAGGGACCCAATAATTCACCCCTCCACTTT. Its protein is CASSVAEGPNNSPLHF.

There are a few counts of this clone. The rearrangement joins TRBV5-1 to TRBJ1-1; D remains unclear. CDR1 SGHRS and CDR2 YFSETQ come from the germline V gene. With 4 bases removed from V and 2 bases from J, the gap between germline ends came to 18 bases. The CDR3 totals 16 residues. CDR3 DNA sequence: TGCGCCAGCAGCATGGTTCCCGCCGGGTTAAACACTGAAGCTTTCTTT. It is translated as CASSMVPAGLNTEAFF.

In the case of this clone: This CDR3 is also generated by other DNA sequences in the sample. This sequence joins TRBV9 and TRBJ2-5, with TRBD2 matching over 11 bases. After removal of 1 base from V and 5 bases from J, the junction contained 1 base not matched to a gene. Germline CDR1 reads SGDLS; CDR2 reads YYNGEE. This CDR3 spans 14 amino acids. In DNA form, the CDR3 reads TGTGCCAGCAGCGTAACTAGCGGGGGCGAGACCCAGTACTTC. It specifies CASSVTSGGETQYF. Full variable domain (remainder filled in from reference TRBV9 and TRBJ2-5): DSGVTQTPKHLITATGQRVTLRCSPRSGDLSVYWYQQSLDQGLQFLIQYYNGEERAKGNILERFSAQQFPDLHSELNLSSLELGDSALYFCASSVTSGGETQYFGPGTRLLVL.

The chain employs TRBV4-2 and TRBJ1-2, with D possibly matching TRBD1 (5 bases). The V and J ends lost 4 bases and 6 bases respectively, with 12 bases between them. Germline V lookup: CDR1 LGHNA, CDR2 YNFKEQ. The length of the CDR3 is 13 residues. The CDR3 protein is CASSLGSRDGYTF. The CDR3 bases are TGTGCCAGCAGCCTCGGATCCAGGGATGGCTACACCTTC.

In this sample, this clone turned up a few times. The V gene is TRBV7-9, the J gene TRBJ1-2, with TRBD1 matching 8 bases. Germline V gene lookup returns CDR1 SEHNR and CDR2 FQNEAQ (reference sequence). The CDR3 consists of 14 residues. J lost 5 bases, V lost 1 base, and 3 bases had no gene match. CDR3: CASSLGTGRYGYTF. The CDR3, as DNA: TGTGCCAGCAGCTTAGGGACAGGGCGGTATGGCTACACCTTC.

This clone was detected a few times. The rearrangement uses TRBV7-2 and TRBJ2-5, with 9 bases fitting TRBD2. The CDR3 has 15 amino acids. The germline V gene encodes CDR1 SGHTA and CDR2 FQGNSA. The V and J ends lost 3 bases and 2 bases, in that order; junction bases with no gene match: 4. The CDR3 spells CASSFQRGAQETQYF. CDR3 DNA sequence: TGTGCCAGCAGCTTCCAGCGGGGGGCACAAGAGACCCAGTACTTC. The full variable domain, in which reference TRBV7-2 and TRBJ2-5 provide the parts outside the CDR3, is GAGVSQSPSNKVTEKGKDVELRCDPISGHTALYWYRQSLGQGLEFLIYFQGNSAPDKSGLPSDRFSAERTGGSVSTLTIQRTQQEDSAVYLCASSFQRGAQETQYFGPGTRLLVL.

This clone was counted only a few times. This sequence joins TRBV15 and TRBJ2-1, with a weak D call TRBD1 (6 bases). CDR1 and CDR2 (germline): LNHNV, YYDKDF (reference sequence). V lost 0 bases and J 4 bases, leaving 7 bases between the germline ends. The CDR3 runs 14 residues. In DNA, the CDR3 is TGTGCCACCAGCAGAGAGACAGGATACAATGAGCAGTTCTTC. This translates into CATSRETGYNEQFF.

This chain joins TRBV29-1 and TRBJ1-2, with 7 bases that match TRBD1. Looked up from germline, CDR1 is SQVTM and CDR2 is ANQGSEA. With V trimmed by 8 bases and J by 4 bases, 4 bases remained unmatched. There are 11 residues in the CDR3. This CDR3 is CSSRQGYGYTF. CDR3 coding DNA: TGCAGCAGCAGACAGGGCTATGGCTACACCTTC.

V usage is TRBV6-5 and J usage is TRBJ2-7; 8 nucleotides align to TRBD1. V lost 2 bases, J lost 3 bases, and 3 bases stayed unmatched. CDR1 is MNHEY and CDR2 is SVGAGI in the germline V gene. This CDR3 region has 14 residues. Here the CDR3 DNA reads TGTGCCAGCAGTTACGGGGGACAGGACTACGAGCAGTACTTC. Translation: CASSYGGQDYEQYF.

V and J are TRBV2 and TRBJ2-1, with D possibly TRBD2 on 6 matching bases. This CDR3 contains 14 residues. Germline CDR1 reads SNHLY; CDR2 reads FYNNEI. Trimming shortened V by 6 bases and J by 4 bases, and 13 bases separated the two germline ends. CDR3 in amino acids: CASRGRGTYNEQFF. The CDR3, as DNA: TGTGCCAGCAGGGGGCGGGGCACATACAATGAGCAGTTCTTC.